The 14 T cell receptor beta chains below come from one sample, sequenced in a study of T cells after yellow fever vaccination. MiXCR was run by TCRdb on the 5' RACE reads, yielding one entry per CDR3 protein. The data show about 370,000 distinct CDR3 sequences, roughly 10% seen once. This material consisted of PBMCs, taken on the day of the first yellow fever vaccination. These receptors were obtained from a man aged 18 to 35 who received the YFV17D yellow fever vaccine.

This clonotype appeared a few times. This rearrangement joins TRBV2 to TRBJ1-1, with D perhaps matching TRBD1 (5 bases). This CDR3 is built from 14 residues. Trimming stripped 6 bases from V and 7 bases from J, with 18 bases between. The germline V gene has CDR1 SNHLY and CDR2 FYNNEI. The CDR3 nucleotides are TGTGCCAGCAGCCCAGTAGGACGGGGACTTGAAGCTTTCTTT. Protein product: CASSPVGRGLEAFF.

This clonotype was recorded a few times. This sequence joins TRBV12-3 or TRBV12-4 and TRBJ1-4; possible D gene TRBD1, 5 bases. This CDR3 comprises 14 residues. V lost 7 bases and J 7 bases, leaving 16 bases between the germline ends. The CDR3 sequence: CASKFWGRGEKLFF. CDR3 nucleotides: TGTGCCAGCAAGTTCTGGGGAAGGGGTGAAAAACTGTTTTTT.

This chain connects TRBV5-4 to TRBJ2-1, with a possible D match to TRBD2 (6 bases). The V end lost 2 bases, the J end lost 8 bases, and 17 bases lay between the germline ends. The V gene's germline CDR1 is SGHNT and CDR2 YYREEE (reference sequence). CDR3 length equals 15 residues. CDR3 loop: CASSFPLASADEQFF. DNA for the CDR3: TGTGCCAGCAGCTTTCCATTGGCTAGCGCCGATGAGCAGTTCTTC.

The rearrangement uses TRBV5-4 and TRBJ2-2, with D possibly called TRBD1 or TRBD2 (5 bases each). The CDR3 runs to 14 residues. Germline CDR1 is SGHNT and CDR2 is YYREEE (reference sequence). Trimming cost V 5 bases and J 7 bases, with 15 bases left between them. The CDR3 loop is CASRAGTGGGELFF. DNA for the CDR3: TGTGCCAGCAGGGCCGGGACCGGTGGCGGGGAGCTGTTTTTT.

V is TRBV21-1 and J is TRBJ2-5; the table calls TRBD2, which could not be checked here. TRBV21-1 is noted as a pseudogene. This CDR3 has 16 amino acids. Written as DNA, the CDR3 is TGTGCCAGCAGCAAAGTGCCCCTCTGGCGGCAAGAGACCCAGTACTTC. Amino acid sequence: CASSKVPLWRQETQYF.

Turning to this clonotype: An end of the junction differs from the germline gene, which may be a read error. The genes are TRBV12-3 or TRBV12-4 and TRBJ2-1, with 9 positions matching TRBD2. CDR3 length: 18 amino acids. CDR3 nucleotides: TGTGCCATCAGTTTGGGGGCCCTCGGCGGGGGGGCCTACAATGAGCAGTTCTTC. As protein: CAISLGALGGGAYNEQFF.

In its sample, this clonotype was seen a few times. The chain links TRBV6-2 or TRBV6-3 to TRBJ2-7, with 8 bases lining up with TRBD1. This CDR3 is 16 amino acids long. Germline values: CDR1 MNHEY, CDR2 SVGEGT. The V segment lost 0 bases and the J segment 1 base; nucleotides outside the gene matches: 5. The CDR3 region has the DNA TGTGCCAGCAGTTACTCGGACAGGGTGAGGTCCTACGAGCAGTACTTC. Protein product: CASSYSDRVRSYEQYF.

The table lists this clonotype with a few counts. The V and J genes are TRBV6-1 and TRBJ2-1, with TRBD2 matching 15 bases. With 6 bases clipped from V and 15 bases from J, the junction kept 3 bases outside the gene matches. In germline, CDR1 is MNHNS, CDR2 SASEGT. The CDR3 length is 12 residues. The CDR3 sequence: CASRGLAGGGFF. The CDR3 DNA sequence: TGTGCCAGCAGGGGACTAGCGGGGGGCGGGTTCTTC.

This clonotype has only a few counts. This sequence joins TRBV7-2 and TRBJ2-2; TRBD1 matches 11 bases. This CDR3 is 15 amino acids long. After removal of 6 bases from V and 7 bases from J, the junction contained 7 bases not matched to a gene. Germline V lookup: CDR1 SGHTA, CDR2 FQGNSA. CDR3 nucleotides: TGTGCCAGCAGTATGGACAGGGGGCATAGCGGGGAGCTGTTTTTT. This codes for CASSMDRGHSGELFF.

The rearrangement joins TRBV24-1 to TRBJ2-5, with D unclear. This CDR3 has 12 residues. The V gene's germline CDR1 is KGHDR and CDR2 SFDVKD. With 0 bases removed from V and 7 bases from J, the gap between germline ends came to 5 bases. For the CDR3, the DNA is TGTGCCACCAGTGATTTGTCCGGGACCCAGTACTTC. It is translated as CATSDLSGTQYF.

In regard to this clonotype: A much more abundant neighbour one base away suggests this may be a read error. This chain uses TRBV7-9 with TRBJ2-1; TRBD2 matches at 7 bases. V was pared by 6 bases and J by 0 bases, with 2 bases of the junction left unmatched. CDR3 length equals 14 residues. Germline V gene sequence: CDR1 SEHNR, CDR2 FQNEAQ (reference sequence). CDR3 sequence: CASRGGSSYNEQFF. The CDR3 DNA follows: TGTGCCAGCAGGGGGGGGAGCTCCTACAATGAGCAGTTCTTC. Combining the CDR3 with reference TRBV7-9 and TRBJ2-1 gives the whole variable domain DTGVSQNPRHKITKRGQNVTFRCDPISEHNRLYWYRQTLGQGPEFLTYFQNEAQLEKSRLLSDRFSAERPKGSFSTLEIQRTEQGDSAMYLCASRGGSSYNEQFFGPGTRLTVL.

This clonotype was seen a few times. This chain joins TRBV12-5 and TRBJ2-4; TRBD1 might be the D (6 bases). The V and J ends lost 5 bases and 15 bases respectively, with 38 bases between them. Germline V lookup: CDR1 LGHNT, CDR2 FRNRAP. This CDR3 is built from 19 residues. The CDR3 DNA reads TGTGCTAGTGGTCCCCTGAGAAGTAACAGGGCAGGGTCCCGCCGCCATCCGTACTTC. Amino acid sequence: CASGPLRSNRAGSRRHPYF. Using reference TRBV12-5 and TRBJ2-4 for the parts outside the CDR3, the full variable domain is DARVTQTPRHKVTEMGQEVTMRCQPILGHNTVFWYRQTMMQGLELLAYFRNRAPLDDSGMPKDRFSAEMPDATLATLKIQPSEPRDSAVYFCASGPLRSNRAGSRRHPYFGAGTRLSVL.

This clonotype was counted a few times. The chain uses TRBV19 and TRBJ2-3, with D possibly being TRBD1 (6 bases). Trimming took off 4 bases at V and 2 bases at J, with 19 bases between the two ends. The CDR3 has 17 amino acids. Germline V CDR1 and CDR2: LNHDA, SQIVND (reference sequence). CDR3 region: CASSRRSGGGNTDTQYF. The CDR3 nucleotides are TGTGCCAGTAGTAGAAGGAGCGGTGGGGGCAACACAGATACGCAGTATTTT.

At least ten counts were recorded for this clonotype. The V gene is TRBV15, the J gene TRBJ1-1, with D unclear. The germline V and J ends were trimmed by 5 bases and 1 base, with 8 bases remaining between them. Germline loops: CDR1 LNHNV, CDR2 YYDKDF (reference sequence). CDR3 length equals 13 residues. This CDR3 is CATSPTPNTEAFF. In DNA, the CDR3 is TGTGCCACCAGCCCGACACCGAACACTGAAGCTTTCTTT.